What follows is one T cell receptor beta chain and its context. Its antigen is as yet unknown. The data are from a study of T cell responses to AZD1222 COVID-19 vaccine. This CDR3 comprises 14 residues. Germline assignment: CDR1 MNHEY and CDR2 SVGAGI. Trimming stripped 4 bases from V and 2 bases from J, with 8 bases between. General study findings and limits: Spike-specific TCR repertoires showed rising breadth and depth after two AZD1222 doses.

Using immunoSEQ multiplex PCR, the repertoire was profiled, and TCRdb retains in-frame clones only, with some absent. This table has approximately 190,000 clones, about nine tenths appearing once. The receptor comes from an adult in good health. The source material was peripheral blood, sampled on day 0 of AZD1222 vaccination. This chain links TRBV6-5 with TRBJ2-2; no firm D call. Here the CDR3 reads CASSSPGNTGELFF. In DNA form, the CDR3 reads TGTGCCAGCAGTTCACCTGGTAACACCGGGGAGCTGTTTTTT.